The next 17 T cell receptor beta chains were all read from a single sample in a study of cytomegalovirus exposure and HLA in healthy donors. 60 Vbeta and 13 Jbeta primers were used in PCR. The table came from immunoSEQ multiplex PCR; TCRdb's copy has only in-frame clones and leaves some out. In the table there are about 130,000 clones, less than 85% of which are singletons. Sequencing was performed on PBMCs. These receptors all come from a young man in good health and CMV-seronegative.

This chain uses TRBV15 with TRBJ1-4; tentatively, D is TRBD1 (6 bases). Germline loops: CDR1 LNHNV, CDR2 YYDKDF (reference sequence). The CDR3 covers 13 residues. V lost 3 bases and J 12 bases, leaving 14 bases between the germline ends. CDR3 amino acids: CATSSEQGLELFF. The CDR3, as DNA: TGTGCCACCAGCAGTGAACAGGGTTTGGAACTGTTTTTT.

Comment on this clone: Relative to the germline gene, one junction end is altered; a read error may explain this. The gene calls are TRBV7-9 and TRBJ1-4; 7 bases agree with TRBD1. The CDR3 is 12 amino acids. CDR1 is SEHNR and CDR2 is FQNEAQ in the germline V gene (reference sequence). CDR3 bases: TGTTCCAGCCGGACGGGACAGGAAAAACTGTTTTTT. Translated, it gives CSSRTGQEKLFF.

J is TRBJ2-6 and V is TRBV7-5; the listed D gene, TRBD2, was not tested against the DNA. TRBV7-5 is a recognized pseudogene. The CDR3 sequence is 15 residues long. The CDR3 coding sequence is TGTGCAGAAGCCGGGGGGCTAGGAGGGGCCAACGTCCTGACTTTC. As protein: CAEAGGLGGANVLTF.

V and J are TRBV7-9 and TRBJ1-2, with D maybe TRBD1 (5 bases). CDR1 is SEHNR, CDR2 FQNEAQ, per germline (reference sequence). V lost 5 bases and J lost 1, with 11 bases in between. The CDR3 loop spans 14 amino acids. The CDR3 nucleotides read TGTGCCAGCAGCACATCGACAGTTAACTATGGCTACACCTTC. Translated: CASSTSTVNYGYTF.

Only a few counts were recorded for this clone. This rearrangement joins TRBV7-3 to TRBJ2-3; TRBD2 matches at 11 bases. V dropped 5 bases and J dropped 3; count of bases not matched to a gene: 7. The length of the CDR3 is 16 residues. CDR1 is SGHTA, CDR2 FQGTGA, per germline. The chain's CDR3 is CASSRISGRGTDTQYF. CDR3 DNA sequence: TGTGCCAGCAGCAGAATTAGCGGGAGGGGGACAGATACGCAGTATTTT.

The rearrangement joins TRBV15 to TRBJ1-1; no firm D call. CDR1 is LNHNV and CDR2 is YYDKDF in the germline V gene (reference sequence). The V end was cut by 6 bases, the J end by 7 bases, with 24 bases between. The CDR3 runs to 16 residues. The CDR3 DNA reads as TGTGCCACCAGTAAATCGTACGGCCGGTCGGGTGGTGAAGCTTTCTTT. It codes for CATSKSYGRSGGEAFF.

V is TRBV2 and J is TRBJ2-1, with D maybe TRBD2 (6 bases). Germline lookup yields CDR1 SNHLY and CDR2 FYNNEI. The CDR3 spans 14 residues. V lost 10 bases to trimming and J lost 3 bases, with 16 bases between them. In DNA form, the CDR3 reads TGTGCCACAAACCGGGACTCAAACTACAATGAGCAGTTCTTC. It codes for CATNRDSNYNEQFF.

This chain connects TRBV6-5 to TRBJ2-7; TRBD1 aligns across 7 bases. Germline CDR1 and CDR2: MNHEY and SVGAGI. The V and J ends lost 4 bases and 4 bases, in that order; junction bases with no gene match: 13. This CDR3 has 16 amino acids. The CDR3 here is CASSSQTQGRGYEQYF. CDR3 in DNA: TGTGCCAGCAGTTCTCAGACACAGGGGCGCGGGTACGAGCAGTACTTC.

The chain couples TRBV4-1 to TRBJ1-2; 10 nucleotides match TRBD1. The CDR3 length is 17 residues. J gave up 8 bases and V 6 bases, and 18 bases lay outside the gene matches. Germline loops: CDR1 MGHRA, CDR2 YSYEKL. The CDR3 coding sequence is TGCGCCAGCAGTCAACCTCCCGGGACAGGGGAAAAACGGGGCTACACCTTC. As protein: CASSQPPGTGEKRGYTF.

This clone showed up just once. One end of the junction does not line up with germline, which may come from a read error. The rearrangement joins TRBV2 to TRBJ1-2; TRBD1 matches 8 bases. The CDR3 is made up of 13 amino acids. From germline, CDR1 is SNHLY and CDR2 FYNNEI. The DNA for the CDR3 is TGTGCCAGCGAGATGGACAGGGCTTATGGCTACCCCTTC. Residues: CASEMDRAYGYPF.

CDR3 in DNA: TGTGCCAGCAGTGAATGGGCTAGCGGGAGTTTAGGGGAGACCCAGTACTTC. Encoded protein: CASSEWASGSLGETQYF. The rearrangement links TRBV25-1 to TRBJ2-5, with 10 nucleotides matching TRBD2. This CDR3 is built from 17 residues. V was pared by 1 base and J by 5 bases, with 10 bases of the junction left unmatched. In germline, CDR1 is MGHDK, CDR2 SYGVNS.

This chain joins TRBV30 and TRBJ1-1; 7 bases agree with TRBD1. The germline gives CDR1 GTSNPN, CDR2 SVGIG (reference sequence). V was clipped by 2 bases and J by 8 bases; unmatched bases: 11. This CDR3 has 14 amino acids. The CDR3 loop reads CAWSITQGKGEAFF. The CDR3 bases are TGTGCCTGGAGTATAACACAGGGGAAGGGGGAAGCTTTCTTT.

The chain employs TRBV7-2 and TRBJ2-1, with a possible D match to TRBD2 (6 bases). This CDR3 spans 19 amino acids. CDR1 SGHTA and CDR2 FQGNSA come from the germline V gene. V was cut by 4 bases and J by 10 bases, with 32 bases left in between. The CDR3 DNA sequence: TGTGCCAGCAGCTCAAGACGGGACCGATGGGACTCGGGGTACAGCGAGCAGTTCTTC. Translating it yields CASSSRRDRWDSGYSEQFF.

This clone was observed a few times. This chain uses TRBV4-1 with TRBJ2-7, with D hard to call. Trimming took off 1 base at V and 0 bases at J, with 16 bases between the two ends. Germline CDR1 reads MGHRA; CDR2 reads YSYEKL. This CDR3 has 17 amino acids. CDR3 coding DNA: TGCGCCAGCAGCCAAGGGCTAAGTCCAGGCGACTCCTACGAGCAGTACTTC. This gives the protein CASSQGLSPGDSYEQYF.

The rearrangement uses TRBV7-6 and TRBJ2-3; weak D call: TRBD2 (6 bases). The CDR3 has 17 amino acids. The germline V gene encodes CDR1 SGHVS and CDR2 FNYEAQ. The V end lost 1 base, the J end lost 7 bases, and 21 bases lay between the germline ends. DNA for the CDR3: TGTGCCAGCAGCTTAGACCGGGACTCCGGGAGAATCTATACGCAGTATTTT. Its protein product is CASSLDRDSGRIYTQYF.

The V and J genes are TRBV27 and TRBJ2-7, with 8 bases fitting TRBD2. The CDR3 spans 15 residues. Germline values: CDR1 MNHEY, CDR2 SMNVEV (reference sequence). The V gene end was trimmed by 2 bases and the J gene end by 4 bases; junction bases not matched to a gene: 7. CDR3 protein: CASSLGAGDTYEQYF. The DNA of the CDR3 is TGTGCCAGCAGTTTAGGAGCGGGAGATACTTACGAGCAGTACTTC.

The V gene is TRBV2, the J gene TRBJ2-7, with 8 bases fitting TRBD1. After removal of 7 bases from V and 5 bases from J, the junction contained 16 bases not matched to a gene. The CDR3 extends over 16 amino acids. Germline CDR1 is SNHLY and CDR2 is FYNNEI. The CDR3 here is CASMSTTGEIPHEQYF. CDR3 bases: TGTGCCAGCATGAGTACGACAGGGGAAATTCCCCACGAGCAGTACTTC.